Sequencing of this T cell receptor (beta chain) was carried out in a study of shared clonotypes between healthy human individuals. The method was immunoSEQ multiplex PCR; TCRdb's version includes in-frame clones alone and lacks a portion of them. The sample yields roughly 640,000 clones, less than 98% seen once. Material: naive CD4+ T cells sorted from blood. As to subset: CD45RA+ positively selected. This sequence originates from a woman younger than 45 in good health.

The CDR3 sequence: CASSSQQANTGELFF. The CDR3, as DNA: TGTGCCAGCAGCTCTCAGCAGGCGAACACCGGGGAGCTGTTTTTT. The chain has TRBV11-2 and TRBJ2-2; D unclear. The CDR3 runs to 15 residues. Germline values: CDR1 SGHAT, CDR2 FQNNGV. Deletions cut 4 bases from V and 0 bases from J, with 9 bases between.